This T cell receptor (beta chain) comes out of a study of neoadjuvant anti-PD-1 for oral cavity cancer. Profiled with immunoSEQ multiplex PCR; TCRdb holds only in-frame clones, not every one. This repertoire shows some 15,000 clones, around 74% found once; its top ten account for over 2.5%. The CDR3 consists of 16 residues. V lost 3 bases and J 1 base, leaving 15 bases between the germline ends. Germline V lookup: CDR1 MNHNS, CDR2 SASEGT. The sequence was collected from a person aged 35 to 85 with oral cavity squamous cell carcinoma. The rearrangement joins TRBV6-1 to TRBJ1-2; D unresolved. Here the sequenced sample was PBMCs, taken before nivolumab (anti-PD-1) treatment. The CDR3 nucleotides read TGTGCCAGCAGTGACGCCACCGGGCCCTTTAACTATGGCTACACCTTC. Translated: CASSDATGPFNYGYTF.